Reported below is one T cell receptor (beta chain). The table lists this clonotype with many counts. Its binding antigen is unknown. Base qualities are not recorded, but no much larger clone differs from it by a single base. This record comes from a study of T cells in Graves' hyperthyroidism and ophthalmopathy (dated 2019 in TCRdb). General notes on the study: Peripheral blood samples were taken at initial diagnosis, before any treatment was given. To identify distinguishing TCR V-J signatures, a discovery cohort of roughly 100 patients was used, comprising some 43 with Graves' ophthalmopathy and around 57 with stable Graves' hyperthyroidism. Prospective prediction of ophthalmopathy was tested in an independent validation cohort consisting of 18 hyperthyroidism patients and over 15 patients who later progressed to ophthalmopathy. The 100 discovery patients were randomly split 7:3 into training and test sets. In addition, the study compared T-cell repertoires in thyroid tissue and in blood from five to seven Graves' hyperthyroidism patients. Following sampling, methimazole starting at 30 mg daily was given to hyperthyroidism patients, and high-dose intravenous methylprednisolone was given to ophthalmopathy patients. The paper reports TCR Vbeta CDR3 sequencing of over 130 peripheral blood samples: 43 ophthalmopathy, approximately 74 hyperthyroidism and around 17 progressor patients.

The paper's findings and limits, for the study overall: In validation, the model predicted progression to ophthalmopathy with 60% to 71% sensitivity and around 72% specificity, a median of approximately 6.5 months before onset. Sample size was not statistically predetermined, and blinding of investigators to group allocation was not performed. In cross-validation, a model built on a 13 V-J signature told ophthalmopathy apart from stable hyperthyroidism with 85% to 90% sensitivity and around 81% specificity, and in testing the same model reached 80%/75%. Blood samples also contained most of the expanded thyroid clonotypes (frequency above 0.001), which suggests that blood repertoires may reflect thyroid immune responses.

Amplification of TCR beta CDR3 regions was carried out from RNA transcripts. The first round of RT-PCR for the TCR CDR3 was performed with the HTBI primer set and the Qiagen OneStep RT-PCR kit. Libraries were constructed in a second round of multiplex PCR, after which size selection and purification were carried out. Libraries were sequenced paired-end with 100 bp reads on an Illumina HiSeq2000. In the authors' own workflow: SOAPnuke was used to process the raw data, removing reads that contained adapters or uncalled bases, had a mean Phred below 15, or lacked an exact match to the constant primer or identifier. COPE v1.2.5 was used to merge high-quality paired reads, and clonotypes were defined as unique nucleotide sequences. MiTCR v1.1 was used to align clonotypes to the IMGT TRBV, TRBD and TRBJ reference segments. Analysis was restricted to V-J combinations with a frequency above 0.0001, which covered 98% to 99.2% of repertoires. The TCS score was defined as F50 (clonal expansion) divided by E x V (chaos), with BLOSUM62-based TCRdist calculated between CDR3 peptides within each V-J. Welch's t-statistics and random forest reduced fewer than 600 V-J features to 13, which were used in a naive Bayes classifier (R e1071). TCRdb handled the public reads itself, with Q25 trimming in fastp and clone calling in MiXCR, and kept productive beta chains. CDR3 protein sequences are deduplicated, and each keeps its most common genes and DNA. None of the V and J calls come from the authors' own analysis; TCRdb made them. The sample includes approximately 200,000 distinct CDR3 sequences, with around 20% observed a single time. Roughly 44% of the sample goes to the ten largest clones.

Graves' hyperthyroidism was defined as stable when no progression to ophthalmopathy occurred over 18 months of follow-up. The hyperthyroidism patients were between 18 and 65 years old and newly diagnosed, with a disease duration of less than 2 months. Any patient with an uncontrolled infection, another autoimmune disease, pregnancy or lactation was excluded. Diagnoses were based on clinical symptoms, serum thyroxine and TRAb, thyroid ultrasound and orbital computed tomography. Ficoll-Paque density gradient centrifugation was used to isolate PBMCs from about 10 ml of fresh peripheral blood. Total RNA was extracted using Trizol reagent, and RNA quality was assessed on an Agilent 2100 Bioanalyzer. V loses 3 bases, J loses 3 bases, and the germline ends lie 14 bases apart. From a lookup of the germline V gene, CDR1 and CDR2 are SGHVS and FQNEAQ. The CDR3 runs 15 residues from the cysteine to the phenylalanine. The entry retains the CDR3 DNA only, 45 bases that are in frame from base 1.

The TCR originated in a man between 40 and 49 years old with Graves' hyperthyroidism. The sequenced sample was blood. The chain was built from TRBV7-8 and TRBJ1-2; a tentative D call is TRBD1 (5 bases match). Read as DNA, the sequence is TGTGCCAGCAGCTTGTTCCCCGGGGGGTACTATGGCTACACCTTC. The encoded protein is CASSLFPGGYYGYTF.